Listed here are 24 T cell receptor beta chains from one sample, sequenced in a study of control samples from healthy donors and cancer patients. Measured with immunoSEQ multiplex PCR; TCRdb has only the in-frame clones, and not every one. The profile shows more than 120,000 clones, around 92% of them singletons. The sample was blood. The receptors derive from a man aged 25-45 years in good health.

The V and J genes are TRBV28 and TRBJ1-6, with D perhaps TRBD1 (5 bases). The germline V gene encodes CDR1 MDHEN and CDR2 SYDVKM. The CDR3 is 13 amino acids. Trimming shortened V by 5 bases and J by 7 bases, and 9 bases separated the two germline ends. The CDR3 nucleotides read TGTGCCAGCAGTGGGGGGGGAAATTCACCCCTCCACTTT. Translating it yields CASSGGGNSPLHF.

The chain employs TRBV6-5 and TRBJ2-1; 13 bases match TRBD2. Germline V gives CDR1 MNHEY, CDR2 SVGAGI. Losses at the gene ends were 8 bases for V and 13 bases for J; bases not matched to a gene: 5. The CDR3 loop spans 12 amino acids. The CDR3 DNA reads as TGTGCCAGCGGGACTAGCGGGGCAACACAGTTCTTC. It specifies CASGTSGATQFF.

The V and J genes are TRBV7-9 and TRBJ2-7, with D possibly TRBD2 on 5 matching bases. Trimming stripped 1 base from V and 5 bases from J, with 12 bases between. The CDR3 spans 14 residues. From germline, CDR1 is SEHNR and CDR2 FQNEAQ (reference sequence). This CDR3 reads CASSLVGAGDEQYF. CDR3 coding DNA: TGTGCCAGCAGCTTAGTAGGTGCGGGTGACGAGCAGTACTTC.

V usage is TRBV12-3 or TRBV12-4 and J usage is TRBJ1-2; D not resolved. The V and J ends lost 5 bases and 3 bases respectively, with 10 bases between them. CDR3 size: 13 residues. The CDR3 DNA is TGTGCCAGCAGTCATCGAAGCGACTATGGCTACACCTTC. It encodes CASSHRSDYGYTF.

The rearrangement uses TRBV7-8 and TRBJ2-7; D unclear. V dropped 4 bases and J dropped 1 base, with 8 bases sitting between them. Germline loops: CDR1 SGHVS, CDR2 FQNEAQ. This CDR3 contains 13 residues. The CDR3 sequence: CASSSPISYEQYF. In DNA form, the CDR3 reads TGTGCCAGCAGCTCCCCAATTTCCTACGAGCAGTACTTC.

The chain has TRBV5-6 and TRBJ1-6, with D possibly being TRBD1 (6 bases). The CDR3 has 17 amino acids. Germline V gives CDR1 SGHDT, CDR2 YYEEEE. Trimming pared 0 bases from V and 5 bases from J, leaving 15 bases between. The CDR3 reads CASSLVGARRDNSPLHF. CDR3 DNA: TGTGCCAGCAGCTTGGTGGGGGCACGGCGGGATAATTCACCCCTCCACTTT.

The V gene is TRBV19, the J gene TRBJ2-7; 9 bases map to TRBD2. The V gene end was trimmed by 5 bases and the J gene end by 3 bases; junction bases not matched to a gene: 8. This CDR3 contains 15 residues. From germline, CDR1 is LNHDA and CDR2 SQIVND (reference sequence). Here the CDR3 reads CASSVASGAHYEQYF. The CDR3 region has the DNA TGTGCCAGTAGTGTGGCTAGCGGGGCCCACTACGAGCAGTACTTC.

In this sample, this clone turned up once. The chain couples TRBV2 to TRBJ1-2; D gene uncertain. V lost 2 bases and J 5 bases, leaving 12 bases between the germline ends. CDR1 and CDR2 (germline): SNHLY, FYNNEI. The CDR3 loop spans 14 amino acids. CDR3 coding DNA: TGTGCCAGCAGTGAATTAGCATCGTCGTATGGCTACACCTTC. This translates into CASSELASSYGYTF.

Here the CDR3 DNA reads TGCGCCAGCAGCCGTTCCGGCGGGGGGGCCGAGGGCTACAATGAGCAGTTCTTC. This translates into CASSRSGGGAEGYNEQFF. The rearrangement links TRBV5-1 to TRBJ2-1, with 9 bases identical to TRBD2. Germline CDR1 and CDR2: SGHRS and YFSETQ. This CDR3 is 18 amino acids long. V shed 4 bases, J shed 3 bases, and the junction held 14 bases outside the gene matches.

The table lists this clone with a few counts. J is TRBJ2-5 and V is TRBV11-1, with D maybe TRBD2 (6 bases). The V and J ends lost 3 bases and 1 base respectively, with 6 bases between them. This CDR3 is built from 13 residues. Germline CDR1 is SGHAT and CDR2 is FQDESV (reference sequence). The CDR3 DNA reads TGTGCCAGCAGCTTGGGACTCCAAGAGACCCAGTACTTC. It codes for CASSLGLQETQYF.

This chain joins TRBV6-5 and TRBJ1-3; 7 nucleotides agree with TRBD1. CDR1 is MNHEY and CDR2 is SVGAGI in the germline V gene. V gave up 0 bases and J gave up 0 bases; unmatched junction bases: 2. The CDR3 runs to 16 residues. CDR3 region: CASSYSTGLSGNTIYF. The CDR3 bases are TGTGCCAGCAGTTACTCGACAGGGCTCTCTGGAAACACCATATATTTT.

Only one count was recorded for this clone. This CDR3 reads CASSVDSPGNTEAFF. In DNA, the CDR3 is TGTGCCAGCAGCGTAGATTCGCCAGGGAACACTGAAGCTTTCTTT. The chain combines TRBV9 with TRBJ1-1, with D unclear. In germline, CDR1 is SGDLS, CDR2 YYNGEE. CDR3 length: 15 residues. V lost 0 bases to trimming and J lost 1 base, with 10 bases between them.

The chain is built from TRBV6-5 and TRBJ1-2; the D gene is possibly TRBD1 (5 bases). The CDR3 runs to 14 residues. Germline V gene data show CDR1 as MNHEY and CDR2 as SVGAGI. Trimming removed 4 bases at V and 3 bases at J, with 12 bases between. The CDR3 nucleotides read TGTGCCAGCAGTTTCAATGGGGGGGACTATGGCTACACCTTC. Translating gives CASSFNGGDYGYTF.

The rearrangement links TRBV30 to TRBJ2-7; no clear D gene. Germline V gene lookup returns CDR1 GTSNPN and CDR2 SVGIG (reference sequence). V was clipped by 3 bases and J by 2 bases, with 20 bases between them. The CDR3 has 16 residues. CDR3 DNA sequence: TGTGCCTGGAGCGTCCAGAAGGCCGGATTCGCCTACGAGCAGTACTTC. It is translated as CAWSVQKAGFAYEQYF.

The chain links TRBV30 to TRBJ1-1; the match to TRBD1 covers 7 bases. With V trimmed by 2 bases and J by 3 bases, 9 bases remained unmatched. The germline CDR1 and CDR2 sequences are GTSNPN and SVGIG (reference sequence). CDR3 size: 15 residues. This CDR3 is CAWSSGRQGDTEAFF. The DNA of the CDR3 is TGTGCCTGGAGTTCCGGCCGGCAGGGGGACACTGAAGCTTTCTTT.

This chain links TRBV6-1 with TRBJ2-7; TRBD1 matches 7 bases. This CDR3 comprises 16 residues. Germline values: CDR1 MNHNS, CDR2 SASEGT. V shed 4 bases, J shed 1 base, and the junction held 10 bases outside the gene matches. The CDR3 here is CASSGNRWDRSYEQYF. In DNA, the CDR3 is TGTGCCAGCAGTGGTAATAGGTGGGACAGATCCTACGAGCAGTACTTC.

The rearrangement joins TRBV12-5 to TRBJ1-4, with D unresolved. The CDR3 is 12 residues long. V lost 6 bases and J lost 7, with 9 bases in between. Germline values: CDR1 LGHNT, CDR2 FRNRAP. The CDR3 spells CASGTGSEKLFF. The CDR3 DNA reads as TGTGCTAGTGGCACCGGGAGTGAAAAACTGTTTTTT.

The V call is TRBV3-1 (or the pseudogene TRBV3-2), the J call TRBJ1-6; the D gene is possibly TRBD1 (5 bases). CDR1 and CDR2 from the germline V gene are LGHDT and YNNKEL (reference sequence). The CDR3 covers 14 residues. Trimming took 4 bases from V and 8 from J, leaving 12 bases between them. The CDR3 DNA reads TGTGCCAGCAGCCGATCAGGGCTGGATTCACCCCTCCACTTT. It translates to CASSRSGLDSPLHF.

The chain links TRBV24-1 to TRBJ2-5; 11 bases are a match to TRBD1. Germline CDR1 reads KGHDR; CDR2 reads SFDVKD. J was trimmed by 3 bases and V by 6 bases; bases with no gene match: 2. The CDR3 sequence is 14 residues long. Written as DNA, the CDR3 is TGTGCCACCAGTAGGACAGGGGGCAAAGAGACCCAGTACTTC. It codes for CATSRTGGKETQYF.

V gene TRBV30 combines with J gene TRBJ1-2; 7 nucleotides align to TRBD1. The CDR3 runs 13 residues. V gave up 1 base and J gave up 4 bases; unmatched junction bases: 3. Germline V CDR1 and CDR2: GTSNPN, SVGIG (reference sequence). This chain's CDR3 is CAWSAGGGYGYTF. The CDR3 coding sequence is TGTGCCTGGAGTGCAGGGGGTGGCTATGGCTACACCTTC.

This clone has only one observation. The rearrangement links TRBV19 to TRBJ2-1; 14 bases are a match to TRBD2. Germline CDR1 and CDR2: LNHDA and SQIVND (reference sequence). This CDR3 region has 14 residues. Losses at the gene ends were 4 bases for V and 9 bases for J; bases not matched to a gene: 2. CDR3 bases: TGTGCCAGTAGTACGGGGACTAGCGGGGGTGAGCAGTTCTTC. Translated, it gives CASSTGTSGGEQFF. The whole variable domain, filled in from reference TRBV19 and TRBJ2-1, reads DGGITQSPKYLFRKEGQNVTLSCEQNLNHDAMYWYRQDPGQGLRLIYYSQIVNDFQKGDIAEGYSVSREKKESFPLTVTSAQKNPTAFYLCASSTGTSGGEQFFGPGTRLTVL.

For the CDR3, the DNA is TGCGCCAGCAGTCTAAGCGGACAGGGGGGCGAGCAGTACTTC. The encoded protein is CASSLSGQGGEQYF. The chain combines TRBV10-2 with TRBJ2-7; 10 bases agree with TRBD1. V lost 5 bases to trimming and J lost 6 bases; unmatched junction nucleotides: 7. From germline, CDR1 is WSHSY and CDR2 SAAADI. CDR3 length: 14 amino acids.

The chain links TRBV7-2 to TRBJ1-2; D is perhaps TRBD1 (6 bases). V shed 1 base and J shed 0 bases, with 12 bases lying between them. The germline CDR1 and CDR2 sequences are SGHTA and FQGNSA. The CDR3 sequence is 16 residues long. The CDR3 spells CASSLDPTGSNYGYTF. CDR3 DNA: TGTGCCAGCAGCTTAGATCCCACAGGGTCTAACTATGGCTACACCTTC. The full variable domain, rest sourced from reference TRBV7-2 and TRBJ1-2, is GAGVSQSPSNKVTEKGKDVELRCDPISGHTALYWYRQSLGQGLEFLIYFQGNSAPDKSGLPSDRFSAERTGGSVSTLTIQRTQQEDSAVYLCASSLDPTGSNYGYTFGSGTRLTVV.

The J gene is TRBJ2-1, the V gene TRBV3-1 (or the pseudogene TRBV3-2); 7 bases line up with TRBD1. The length of the CDR3 is 17 residues. The V gene's germline CDR1 is LGHDT and CDR2 YNNKEL (reference sequence). The trim removed 4 bases at V and 5 bases at J, leaving 14 bases unmatched. CDR3 coding DNA: TGTGCCAGCAGCCCCATAAGATTGACAGGGCGGGACAATGAGCAGTTCTTC. It yields the protein CASSPIRLTGRDNEQFF.